These 20 T cell receptor beta chains were sequenced from one sample in a study of cytomegalovirus exposure and HLA in healthy donors. The PCR had 60 Vbeta and 13 Jbeta primers. The data were produced by immunoSEQ multiplex PCR, yet TCRdb's version contains in-frame clones alone and is incomplete. This sample's table has about 54,000 clones. The sequenced sample consisted of PBMCs. These receptors all stem from a woman aged 40 to 55 in good health and CMV-seronegative.

CDR3: CASSFSGSRAGGDTQYF. The CDR3 bases are TGTGCCAGCAGCTTCTCGGGGAGCCGGGCGGGGGGAGATACGCAGTATTTT. This chain joins TRBV11-2 and TRBJ2-3; 8 bases line up with TRBD2. Germline CDR1 is SGHAT and CDR2 is FQNNGV. This CDR3 has 17 residues. J was trimmed by 5 bases and V by 3 bases; bases with no gene match: 13.

V gene TRBV18 combines with J gene TRBJ1-3, with 7 bases fitting TRBD1. The CDR3 has 15 residues. V shed 0 bases, J shed 4 bases, and the junction held 3 bases outside the gene matches. The germline gives CDR1 KGHSH, CDR2 LQKENI. The CDR3 spells CASSPPTGQGNTIYF. The CDR3, as DNA: TGTGCCAGCTCACCACCGACGGGACAGGGAAACACCATATATTTT.

The CDR3 bases are TGTGCCAGCAGCGTAGGTGGCGGGAGGACGTACGAGCAGTACTTC. This codes for CASSVGGGRTYEQYF. The chain joins TRBV9 to TRBJ2-7; 8 bases align to TRBD2. CDR3 length: 15 residues. V trimming: 0 bases; J trimming: 4 bases; junction bases outside the gene matches: 6. Per germline, CDR1 SGDLS and CDR2 YYNGEE.

The rearrangement joins TRBV30 to TRBJ1-5; TRBD1 is a possible D gene (5 bases). The germline V gene encodes CDR1 GTSNPN and CDR2 SVGIG (reference sequence). CDR3 length equals 12 residues. Deletions cut 5 bases from V and 0 bases from J, with 5 bases between. This chain's CDR3 is CAWDSSNQPQHF. The DNA for the CDR3 is TGTGCCTGGGACAGTAGCAATCAGCCCCAGCATTTT.

V gene TRBV5-1 combines with J gene TRBJ2-5; D not resolved. Between the trimmed V and J ends, which lost 0 bases and 2 bases, there was a span of 5 bases. There are 13 residues in the CDR3. Germline V lookup: CDR1 SGHRS, CDR2 YFSETQ. The CDR3 DNA follows: TGCGCCAGCAGCTTGGCCCTGCAAGAGACCCAGTACTTC. It codes for CASSLALQETQYF.

The chain couples TRBV11-2 to TRBJ1-5, with a weak D call TRBD1 (5 bases). The V gene lost 1 base and the J gene lost 7 bases, with 8 bases spanning the gap. This CDR3 comprises 13 residues. Germline-derived CDR1 and CDR2 are SGHAT and FQNNGV. The CDR3 protein is CASSLGREQPQHF. DNA for the CDR3: TGTGCCAGCAGCTTAGGCAGGGAACAGCCCCAGCATTTT.

V usage is TRBV7-9 and J usage is TRBJ1-2; perhaps TRBD1 as D (5 bases). V was pared by 7 bases and J by 5 bases, with 20 bases between. This CDR3 is built from 15 residues. Per germline, CDR1 SEHNR and CDR2 FQNEAQ (reference sequence). The CDR3: CASTLGEGTWYGYTF. CDR3 nucleotide sequence: TGTGCCAGCACCTTGGGGGAGGGGACCTGGTATGGCTACACCTTC.

This chain connects TRBV4-1 to TRBJ1-5; maybe TRBD1 (6 bases). Germline values: CDR1 MGHRA, CDR2 YSYEKL. V lost 3 bases and J lost 5, with 8 bases in between. This CDR3 is 13 amino acids long. The CDR3 coding sequence is TGCGCCAGCAGCCATTCAGGGGATCAGCCCCAGCATTTT. This sequence encodes CASSHSGDQPQHF.

The J gene is TRBJ2-7, the V gene TRBV5-6, with a weak D call TRBD2 (5 bases). The CDR3 contains 13 residues. Per germline, CDR1 SGHDT and CDR2 YYEEEE. The V and J ends lost 2 bases and 3 bases respectively, with 9 bases between them. CDR3 nucleotides: TGTGCCAGCAGCTTCCAGCGGAGCTACGAGCAGTACTTC. As protein: CASSFQRSYEQYF.

The chain employs TRBV5-1 and TRBJ2-1; 9 nucleotides align to TRBD2. V trimming: 2 bases; J trimming: 9 bases; junction bases outside the gene matches: 6. CDR3 size: 14 residues. Germline V gene lookup returns CDR1 SGHRS and CDR2 YFSETQ. The CDR3 coding sequence is TGCGCCAGCAGCTTCGGCGGGGGGGCCGCTGAGCAGTTCTTC. This sequence encodes CASSFGGGAAEQFF.

The V and J genes are TRBV19 and TRBJ1-1; D is possibly TRBD1 (6 bases). V gave up 4 bases and J gave up 7 bases, with 10 bases separating them. The CDR3 is 12 residues long. Looked up from germline, CDR1 is LNHDA and CDR2 is SQIVND (reference sequence). In DNA form, the CDR3 reads TGTGCCAGTAGTACCAGACAGGTTGAAGCTTTCTTT. Translating gives CASSTRQVEAFF. The whole variable domain, remainder taken from reference TRBV19 and TRBJ1-1, is DGGITQSPKYLFRKEGQNVTLSCEQNLNHDAMYWYRQDPGQGLRLIYYSQIVNDFQKGDIAEGYSVSREKKESFPLTVTSAQKNPTAFYLCASSTRQVEAFFGQGTRLTVV.

The chain has TRBV18 and TRBJ1-5; no clear D. Germline assignment: CDR1 KGHSH and CDR2 LQKENI. CDR3 length: 12 residues. Trimming took 6 bases from V and 2 from J, leaving 5 bases between them. CDR3: CASSAGNQPQHF. CDR3 DNA sequence: TGTGCCAGCTCTGCAGGCAATCAGCCCCAGCATTTT.

The chain carries TRBV28 and TRBJ1-5; D gene ambiguous. The ends were cut back, 10 bases at V and 0 bases at J, with 10 bases in the middle. CDR3 length: 13 residues. Germline CDR1 MDHEN, CDR2 SYDVKM. The CDR3 reads CATTPFSNQPQHF. The CDR3 coding sequence is TGTGCCACTACGCCGTTTAGCAATCAGCCCCAGCATTTT.

J is TRBJ2-2 and V is TRBV5-4, with D possibly matching TRBD2 (5 bases). Trimming took off 0 bases at V and 4 bases at J, with 10 bases between the two ends. Germline V gene sequence: CDR1 SGHNT, CDR2 YYREEE (reference sequence). The CDR3 has 15 residues. DNA of the CDR3: TGTGCCAGCAGCTTGGGTGAGGGAATCACCGGGGAGCTGTTTTTT. Translation: CASSLGEGITGELFF.

CDR3 sequence: CATSAQETQYF. CDR3 nucleotide sequence: TGTGCCACTAGCGCCCAAGAGACCCAGTACTTC. This chain joins TRBV6-6 and TRBJ2-5, with D perhaps matching TRBD2 (6 bases). V dropped 10 bases and J dropped 1 base, with 7 bases sitting between them. Germline CDR1 and CDR2: MNHNY and SVGAGI (reference sequence). The CDR3 is 11 amino acids.

The chain uses TRBV7-9 and TRBJ2-7, with 13 positions matching TRBD2. This CDR3 spans 16 amino acids. The V gene end was trimmed by 1 base and the J gene end by 3 bases; junction bases not matched to a gene: 3. Germline V lookup: CDR1 SEHNR, CDR2 FQNEAQ (reference sequence). This CDR3 is CASSLGGLAGLYEQYF. The CDR3, as DNA: TGTGCCAGCAGCTTAGGGGGACTAGCGGGACTCTACGAGCAGTACTTC.

The chain uses TRBV5-1 and TRBJ1-4; 8 bases match TRBD1. Per germline, CDR1 SGHRS and CDR2 YFSETQ. The CDR3 consists of 16 residues. V gave up 0 bases and J gave up 5 bases; unmatched junction bases: 6. CDR3 nucleotide sequence: TGCGCCAGCAGCTTGGATGTACAGGGGGGGAATGAAAAACTGTTTTTT. Protein: CASSLDVQGGNEKLFF.

The chain is built from TRBV5-1 and TRBJ2-5; 13 positions match TRBD2. Per the germline V gene, CDR1 is SGHRS and CDR2 is YFSETQ. This CDR3 is built from 16 residues. Germline trimming cut 1 base from V and 2 bases from J; bases unmatched to any gene: 2. CDR3 nucleotide sequence: TGCGCCAGCAGCTTGATGGGACTAGCGGGGCAAGAGACCCAGTACTTC. This gives the protein CASSLMGLAGQETQYF.

This chain joins TRBV10-1 and TRBJ2-2; unclear D gene. Between the trimmed V and J ends, which lost 1 base and 1 base, there was a span of 16 bases. There are 18 residues in the CDR3. Germline loops: CDR1 WNHNN, CDR2 SYGVQD (reference sequence). In DNA form, the CDR3 reads TGCGCCAGCAGTGAGTTTTACAAGAAACCCCAGAACACCGGGGAGCTGTTTTTT. Its translation is CASSEFYKKPQNTGELFF.

This chain uses TRBV7-3 with TRBJ2-3; 9 bases are shared with TRBD2. J was trimmed by 2 bases and V by 2 bases; bases with no gene match: 5. Germline assignment: CDR1 SGHTA and CDR2 FQGTGA. The CDR3 loop spans 16 amino acids. The CDR3 region has the DNA TGTGCCAGCAGCTTAGGGCTAGCGGGGATCACAGATACGCAGTATTTT. Its translation: CASSLGLAGITDTQYF. The variable domain in full, completed from reference TRBV7-3 and TRBJ2-3, reads GAGVSQTPSNKVTEKGKYVELRCDPISGHTALYWYRQSLGQGPEFLIYFQGTGAADDSGLPNDRFFAVRPEGSVSTLKIQRTERGDSAVYLCASSLGLAGITDTQYFGPGTRLTVL.